This TCR beta chain came from a study of shared clonotypes between healthy human individuals. Study-level background: Donors had three CD4 naive, three CD4 memory, two CD8 naive and one CD8 memory plate apiece.

General study points: Tissues were not sampled, only blood, and their repertoires likely differ. The authors expected sequencing depth to affect clonotype sharing among donors.

Each subset's genomic DNA was shared equally among a number of immunoSEQ plates. The assay was immunoSEQ multiplex PCR, and TCRdb's table has in-frame clones only and misses some. The repertoire holds around 1.6 million clones, 98% seen once, with 0.45% in the top ten. This clone was seen just once. Its antigen is unknown. Germline trimming cut 6 bases from V and 4 bases from J; bases unmatched to any gene: 5. Germline V CDR1 and CDR2: SEHNR, FQNEAQ (reference sequence). The CDR3 has 14 amino acids. The receptor was derived from a man aged 30 to 39 in good health. The V and J genes are TRBV7-9 and TRBJ1-5, with TRBD1 matching over 8 bases. The sequenced sample was naive CD4+ T cells sorted from blood. Described subset: CD45RA+ positively selected. The CDR3 DNA reads TGTGCCAGCAGTTACGGGACAGGTAATCAGCCCCAGCATTTT. It translates to CASSYGTGNQPQHF.